This T cell receptor beta chain was identified during a study of regulatory T cells in long-lasting Graves disease. TCR beta libraries were built with iRepertoire HTBI primers and Arm-PCR of CDR3 regions. From the multiplex PCR reads, TCRdb called clonotypes with MiXCR, one entry per CDR3 protein. This repertoire shows about 440,000 distinct CDR3 sequences, 15% found once; its top ten account for around 15%. In this sample, this clonotype turned up many times. The target antigen is unknown. Study findings and constraints: Patients with persistent Graves' had lower TCR diversity than newly diagnosed patients.

The CDR3 loop spans 13 amino acids. Germline CDR1 is DFQATT and CDR2 is SNEGSKA (reference sequence). Trimming pared 0 bases from V and 4 bases from J, leaving 10 bases between. Time point indicated: newly diagnosed GD, antithyroid drugs for less than 3 months. Isolated PBMC RNA provided the starting material for the TCR library. Separately, the same data were catalogued under a study of T cells in Graves' hyperthyroidism and ophthalmopathy.

This chain joins TRBV20-1 and TRBJ2-7; no reliable D call. This receptor was obtained from a woman in her 30s with Graves disease. The material was peripheral blood mononuclear cells (PBMCs), obtained at new diagnosis, from a patient treated with antithyroid drugs. The CDR3 protein is CSARDSPEYEQYF. In DNA form, the CDR3 reads TGCAGTGCTAGAGACTCCCCCGAGTACGAGCAGTACTTC.